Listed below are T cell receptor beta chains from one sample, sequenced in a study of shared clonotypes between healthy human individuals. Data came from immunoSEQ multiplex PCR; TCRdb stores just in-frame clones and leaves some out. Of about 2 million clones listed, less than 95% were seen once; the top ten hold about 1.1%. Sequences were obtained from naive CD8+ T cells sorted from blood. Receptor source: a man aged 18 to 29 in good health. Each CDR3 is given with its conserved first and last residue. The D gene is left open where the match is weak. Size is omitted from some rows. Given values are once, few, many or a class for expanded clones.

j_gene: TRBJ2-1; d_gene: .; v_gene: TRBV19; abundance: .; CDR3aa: CASSINVQYNEQFF; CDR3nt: TGTGCCAGTAGTATTAACGTCCAGTACAATGAGCAGTTCTTC
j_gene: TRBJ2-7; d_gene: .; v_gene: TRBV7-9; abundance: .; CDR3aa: CASSASSEAAIGEQYF; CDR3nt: TGTGCCAGCAGCGCCTCCTCTGAAGCAGCTATTGGCGAGCAGTACTTC
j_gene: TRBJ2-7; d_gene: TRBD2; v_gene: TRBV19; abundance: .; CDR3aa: CASSITSGSGEQYF; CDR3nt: TGTGCCAGTAGTATAACTAGCGGGAGTGGTGAGCAGTACTTC
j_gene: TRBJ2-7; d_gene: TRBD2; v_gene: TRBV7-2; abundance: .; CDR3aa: CASSLVAGGIYEQYF; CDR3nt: TGTGCCAGCAGCTTAGTAGCGGGAGGGATCTACGAGCAGTACTTC
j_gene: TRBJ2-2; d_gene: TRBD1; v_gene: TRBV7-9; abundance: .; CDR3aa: CASSSYRGVNTGELFF; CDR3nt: TGTGCCAGCAGCTCGTACAGGGGTGTCAACACCGGGGAGCTGTTTTTT
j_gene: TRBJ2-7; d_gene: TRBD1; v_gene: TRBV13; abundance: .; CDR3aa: CASSLGGDRAHEQYF; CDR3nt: TGTGCCAGCAGCTTAGGAGGGGACAGGGCCCACGAGCAGTACTTC
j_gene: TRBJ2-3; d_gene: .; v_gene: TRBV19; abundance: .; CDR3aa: CASSQEGLTDTQYF; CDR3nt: TGTGCCAGTTCACAGGAGGGATTGACAGATACGCAGTATTTT
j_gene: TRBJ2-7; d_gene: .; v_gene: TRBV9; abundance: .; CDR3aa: CASSDNPGLPSSYEQYF; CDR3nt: TGTGCCAGCAGCGACAACCCGGGACTGCCGAGCTCCTACGAGCAGTACTTC
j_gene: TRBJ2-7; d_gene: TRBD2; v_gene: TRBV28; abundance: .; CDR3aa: CASSFPSGGDHEQYF; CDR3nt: TGTGCCAGCAGTTTTCCCAGCGGGGGGGACCACGAGCAGTACTTC
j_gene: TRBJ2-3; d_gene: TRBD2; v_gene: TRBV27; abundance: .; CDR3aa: CASSTRTSGDHPDTQYF; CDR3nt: TGTGCCAGCAGTACCCGGACTAGCGGGGACCACCCAGATACGCAGTATTTT
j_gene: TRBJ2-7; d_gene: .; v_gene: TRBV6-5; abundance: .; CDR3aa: CASSYEQGEAYEQYF; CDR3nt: TGTGCCAGCAGTTACGAACAGGGAGAAGCCTACGAGCAGTACTTC
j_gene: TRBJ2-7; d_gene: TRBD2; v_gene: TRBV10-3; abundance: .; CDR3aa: CAISETSGTGEQYF; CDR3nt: TGTGCCATCAGTGAGACTAGCGGGACAGGCGAGCAGTACTTC
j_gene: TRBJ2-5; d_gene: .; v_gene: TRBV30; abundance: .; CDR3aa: CAWQTHQETQYF; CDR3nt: TGTGCCTGGCAGACACACCAAGAGACCCAGTACTTC
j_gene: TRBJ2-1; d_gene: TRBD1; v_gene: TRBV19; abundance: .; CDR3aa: CASSREGQGYNEQFF; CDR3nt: TGTGCCAGTAGTAGGGAGGGACAGGGTTACAATGAGCAGTTCTTC
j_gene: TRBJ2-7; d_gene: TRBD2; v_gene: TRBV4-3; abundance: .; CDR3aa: CASSQEGDSGFSYEQYF; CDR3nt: TGCGCCAGCAGCCAAGAAGGGGATAGCGGGTTCTCCTACGAGCAGTACTTC
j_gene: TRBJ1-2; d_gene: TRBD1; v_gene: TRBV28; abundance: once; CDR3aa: CASSPQIGDREIYGYTF; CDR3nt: TGTGCCAGCAGTCCCCAGATAGGGGACAGGGAGATCTATGGCTACACCTTC
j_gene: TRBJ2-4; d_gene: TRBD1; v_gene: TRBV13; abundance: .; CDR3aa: CASSAAGTAKNIQYF; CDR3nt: TGTGCCAGCAGCGCAGCCGGGACAGCGAAAAACATTCAGTACTTC